The sequence of this TCR beta chain was determined in a study of blood T cell repertoires in COVID-19. This clone was recorded a few times. Sequencing used immunoSEQ multiplex PCR; TCRdb keeps in-frame clones, though not all of them. The table lists more than 95,000 clones, around 70% of them singletons, with more than 5% in the top ten. The germline CDR1 and CDR2 sequences are SGHNT and YENEEA. With 0 bases removed from V and 2 bases from J, the gap between germline ends came to 2 bases. The CDR3 runs 12 residues. This receptor was obtained from a man between 60 and 70 years old with acute or convalescent COVID-19. J is TRBJ2-7 and V is TRBV11-3; D is unresolved. Source material: peripheral blood. DNA for the CDR3: TGTGCCAGCAGCTTAGACACCTACGAGCAGTACTTC. It yields the protein CASSLDTYEQYF.